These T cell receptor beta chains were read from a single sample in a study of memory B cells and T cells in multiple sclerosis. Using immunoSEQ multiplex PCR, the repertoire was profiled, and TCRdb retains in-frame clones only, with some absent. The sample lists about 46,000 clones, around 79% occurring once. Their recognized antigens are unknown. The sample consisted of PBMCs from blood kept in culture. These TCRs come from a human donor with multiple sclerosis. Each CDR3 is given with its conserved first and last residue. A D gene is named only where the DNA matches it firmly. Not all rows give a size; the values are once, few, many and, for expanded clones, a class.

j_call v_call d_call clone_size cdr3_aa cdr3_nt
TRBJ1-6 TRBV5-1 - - CASRFYNSPLHF TGCGCCAGCAGATTCTATAATTCACCCCTCCACTTT
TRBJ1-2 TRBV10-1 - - CASSESRTANYGYTF TGCGCCAGCAGTGAGTCAAGGACAGCTAACTATGGCTACACCTTC
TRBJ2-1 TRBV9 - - CASSADGNNEQFF TGTGCCAGCAGCGCGGACGGAAACAATGAGCAGTTCTTC
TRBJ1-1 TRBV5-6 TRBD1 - CASRRGQGAAEAFF TGTGCCAGCAGGCGGGGACAGGGGGCTGCTGAAGCTTTCTTT
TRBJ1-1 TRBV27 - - CASRSPGEGDTEAFF TGTGCCAGCCGCTCCCCTGGAGAGGGGGACACTGAAGCTTTCTTT
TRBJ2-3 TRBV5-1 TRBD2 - CASSVGLAGTDTQYF TGCGCCAGCAGCGTTGGACTAGCGGGCACAGATACGCAGTATTTT
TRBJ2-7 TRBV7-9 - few CASSTPGIEQYF TGTGCCAGCAGCACCCCAGGGATCGAGCAGTACTTC
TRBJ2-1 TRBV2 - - CASTFSPRADNEQFF TGTGCCAGCACGTTTAGTCCCAGGGCAGACAATGAGCAGTTCTTC
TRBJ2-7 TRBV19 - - CASKPRESYEQYF TGTGCCAGCAAACCCCGGGAGAGCTACGAGCAGTACTTC
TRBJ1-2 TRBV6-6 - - CASSYAGHAAGYTF TGTGCCAGCAGTTACGCTGGACACGCCGCAGGCTACACCTTC
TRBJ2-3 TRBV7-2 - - CASSLGWGPDTQYF TGTGCCAGCAGCTTAGGATGGGGCCCAGATACGCAGTATTTT
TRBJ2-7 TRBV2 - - CASSEEGYEQYF TGTGCCAGCAGTGAAGAGGGCTACGAGCAGTACTTC
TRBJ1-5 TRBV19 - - CASSIGRENQPQHF TGTGCCAGTAGTATAGGCAGGGAGAATCAGCCCCAGCATTTT
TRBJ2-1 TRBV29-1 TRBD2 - CSVDSGLAGVEQFF TGCAGCGTTGATTCCGGACTAGCGGGGGTAGAGCAGTTCTTC
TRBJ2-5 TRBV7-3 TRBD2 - CASSEGGGQETQYF TGTGCCAGCAGTGAAGGCGGGGGCCAAGAGACCCAGTACTTC
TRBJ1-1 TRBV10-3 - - CAISDYSALNTEAFF TGTGCCATCAGTGATTATTCGGCTTTGAACACTGAAGCTTTCTTT
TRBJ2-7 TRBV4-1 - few CASSQDGTAQYF TGCGCCAGCAGCCAAGATGGGACGGCGCAGTACTTC
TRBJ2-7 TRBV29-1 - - CSVETRPYEQYF TGCAGCGTTGAGACCCGCCCCTACGAGCAGTACTTC
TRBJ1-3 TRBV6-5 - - CASSFRTPIGGNTIYF TGTGCCAGCAGTTTTCGGACACCCATCGGTGGAAACACCATATATTTT
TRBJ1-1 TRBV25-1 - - CASSSRGTGRGTEAFF TGTGCCAGCTCATCGCGCGGCACAGGGAGGGGCACTGAAGCTTTCTTT
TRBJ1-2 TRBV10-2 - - CASSRRLDDYGYTF TGCGCCAGCTCCCGTAGACTCGACGACTATGGCTACACCTTC
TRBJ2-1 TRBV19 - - CASSISGGLRNEQFF TGTGCCAGTAGTATCAGTGGGGGGCTCAGAAATGAGCAGTTCTTC
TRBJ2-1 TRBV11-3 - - CASSLAGGGGHNEQFF TGTGCCAGCAGCTTAGCGGGGGGCGGTGGCCACAATGAGCAGTTCTTC
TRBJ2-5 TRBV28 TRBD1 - CASSFRAGGPFTQYF TGTGCCAGCAGCTTTAGGGCAGGGGGCCCCTTTACCCAGTACTTC
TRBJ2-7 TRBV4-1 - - CASSQVEAGVSSYEQYF TGCGCCAGCAGCCAAGTGGAAGCCGGGGTGTCCTCCTACGAGCAGTACTTC
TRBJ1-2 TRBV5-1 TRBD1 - CASSWGGQNYGYTF TGCGCCAGCAGCTGGGGGGGACAGAACTATGGCTACACCTTC
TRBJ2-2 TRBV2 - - CASSYYTGELFF TGTGCCAGCAGTTATTACACCGGGGAGCTGTTTTTT
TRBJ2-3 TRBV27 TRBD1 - CASTSYYPGTGGPDTQYF TGTGCCAGCACCTCCTACTACCCCGGGACAGGGGGGCCAGATACGCAGTATTTT
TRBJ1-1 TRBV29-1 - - CSVAWNTEAFF TGCAGCGTGGCCTGGAACACTGAAGCTTTCTTT
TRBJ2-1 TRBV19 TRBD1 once CASRLDRGDKLGEQFF TGTGCCAGTAGGCTCGACAGGGGTGATAAACTAGGTGAGCAGTTCTTC
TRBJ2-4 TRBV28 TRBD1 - CASGLLGGGAKNIQYF TGTGCCAGCGGCCTCTTAGGGGGCGGAGCCAAAAACATTCAGTACTTC
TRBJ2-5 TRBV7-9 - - CASSSLGETQYF TGTGCCAGCAGCTCCCTTGGGGAGACCCAGTACTTC
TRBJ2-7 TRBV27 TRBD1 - CASSDIGQGGEQYF TGTGCCAGCAGTGATATAGGACAGGGTGGCGAGCAGTACTTC
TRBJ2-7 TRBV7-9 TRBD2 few CASSWGGSYEQYF TGTGCCAGCAGCTGGGGGGGCTCCTACGAGCAGTACTTC
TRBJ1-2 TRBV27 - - CASRPTGPYGYTF TGTGCCAGCAGGCCGACAGGTCCCTATGGCTACACCTTC
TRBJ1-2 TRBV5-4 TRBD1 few CASSGQGASYGYTF TGTGCCAGCAGCGGACAGGGGGCGAGCTATGGCTACACCTTC
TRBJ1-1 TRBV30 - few CAWGAAGESEAFF TGTGCCTGGGGGGCGGCAGGGGAGTCTGAAGCTTTCTTT
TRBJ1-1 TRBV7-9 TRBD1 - CASSSLGETGVGAFF TGTGCCAGCAGCTCACTAGGGGAGACAGGGGTCGGAGCTTTCTTT
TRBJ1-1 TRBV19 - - CASSIVSNMNTEAFF TGTGCCAGTAGTATAGTGAGCAATATGAACACTGAAGCTTTCTTT
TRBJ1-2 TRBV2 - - CASSQIYGYTF TGTGCCAGCAGCCAGATCTATGGCTACACCTTC
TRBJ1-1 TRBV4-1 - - CASSQEGAMNTEAFF TGCGCCAGCAGCCAAGAAGGGGCCATGAACACTGAAGCTTTCTTT
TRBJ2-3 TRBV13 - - CASSLGFGNRVGDTQYF TGTGCCAGCAGCTTAGGATTCGGGAACAGGGTTGGAGATACGCAGTATTTT
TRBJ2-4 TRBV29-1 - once CSVDGGAVGDIQYF TGCAGCGTTGATGGGGGGGCAGTAGGGGACATTCAGTACTTC
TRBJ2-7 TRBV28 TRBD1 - CASSFSWTGGNEQYF TGTGCCAGCAGTTTTTCCTGGACAGGGGGGAACGAGCAGTACTTC
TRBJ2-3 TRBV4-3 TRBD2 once CASSQGTLAGVNTDTQYF TGCGCCAGCAGCCAAGGCACCCTAGCGGGAGTGAACACAGATACGCAGTATTTT
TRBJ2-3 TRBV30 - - CAWSDEYTQYF TGTGCCTGGAGTGATGAATATACGCAGTATTTT
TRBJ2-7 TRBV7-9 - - CASSLGRGDLFSYEQYF TGTGCCAGCAGCTTAGGAAGAGGGGACTTGTTCTCCTACGAGCAGTACTTC
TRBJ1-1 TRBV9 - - CASSVEFGDGTEAFF TGTGCCAGCAGCGTAGAATTTGGGGACGGCACTGAAGCTTTCTTT
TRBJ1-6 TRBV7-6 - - CASSLEYVDVGTRRSPLHF TGTGCCAGCAGCTTAGAGTATGTGGACGTGGGGACACGTAGATCACCCCTCCACTTT
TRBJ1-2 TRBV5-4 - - CASSGHQGGYTF TGTGCCAGCAGCGGACACCAGGGTGGCTACACCTTC
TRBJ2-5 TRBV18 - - CASSPVGETQYF TGTGCCAGCTCACCCGTGGGAGAGACCCAGTACTTC
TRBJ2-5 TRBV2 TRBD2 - CASGGQRGGPGGETQYF TGTGCCAGCGGAGGCCAGCGGGGCGGCCCGGGTGGAGAGACCCAGTACTTC
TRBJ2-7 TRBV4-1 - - CASSQTVSSSYEQYF TGCGCCAGCAGCCAAACGGTCTCCTCCTCCTACGAGCAGTACTTC
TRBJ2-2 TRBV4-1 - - CASSPRQGLLTGELFF TGCGCCAGCAGCCCTAGGCAGGGCCTTCTTACCGGGGAGCTGTTTTTT
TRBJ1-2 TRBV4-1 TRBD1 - CASSQISHRGHNYGYTF TGCGCCAGCAGCCAAATTAGCCACAGGGGGCATAACTATGGCTACACCTTC